Listed below are T cell receptor beta chains from one sample, sequenced in a study of OX40 agonist ivuxolimab in advanced cancers. Only in-frame clones appear in the TCRdb table, and some are missing; sequencing was by immunoSEQ multiplex PCR. The sample consists of about 50,000 clones, 93% of them appearing once. The input for sequencing was CD4+ or CD8+ T cells sorted from blood, taken in a trial of the OX40 agonist ivuxolimab. These receptors all stem from an adult with an advanced solid tumor such as melanoma, head and neck, liver or kidney cancer. Each CDR3 is given with its conserved first and last residue. The order of the fields is CDR3 length, J gene, D gene, clone size, V gene, CDR3 protein, CDR3 DNA. A D gene is named only where the DNA matches it firmly. Clone size is not always given. Where it is, it says once, few, many or a class for expanded clones.

14 | TRBJ2-2 | TRBD1 | NA | TRBV19 | CASFTGTVTGELFF | TGTGCCAGCTTTACTGGGACAGTCACCGGGGAGCTGTTTTTT
15 | TRBJ2-5 | NA | NA | TRBV10-3 | CAISEGITGKETQYF | TGTGCCATCAGTGAGGGTATAACAGGGAAGGAGACCCAGTACTTC
13 | TRBJ2-7 | NA | NA | TRBV28 | CASTPGDPYEQYF | TGTGCCAGCACCCCAGGGGACCCTTACGAGCAGTACTTC
17 | TRBJ2-2 | NA | NA | TRBV13 | CASSLGTGFRDTGELFF | TGTGCCAGCAGCTTAGGGACAGGCTTTCGGGACACCGGGGAGCTGTTTTTT
14 | TRBJ2-7 | TRBD1 | NA | TRBV13 | CASSPRQGYYEQYF | TGTGCCAGCAGCCCGAGACAGGGTTACTACGAGCAGTACTTC
15 | TRBJ2-7 | NA | once | TRBV18 | CASSPSGLTGYEQYF | TGTGCCAGCTCACCAAGCGGACTAACAGGGTACGAGCAGTACTTC
15 | TRBJ2-7 | NA | NA | TRBV4-3 | CASSQDRTNTYEQYF | TGCGCCAGCAGCCAAGATCGGACTAACACCTACGAGCAGTACTTC
17 | TRBJ2-1 | NA | NA | TRBV28 | CASSSIRLDSSYNEQFF | TGTGCCAGCAGTTCAATTCGGCTGGATAGCTCCTACAATGAGCAGTTCTTC
19 | TRBJ1-2 | NA | NA | TRBV21-1 | CASSKVMRTGGSSDYGYTF | TGTGCCAGCAGCAAAGTGATGAGGACAGGGGGGTCAAGCGACTATGGCTACACCTTC
16 | TRBJ2-7 | TRBD2 | NA | TRBV2 | CASSGPIAGQVYEQYF | TGTGCCAGCAGTGGGCCTATAGCGGGACAAGTCTACGAGCAGTACTTC
13 | TRBJ1-4 | NA | NA | TRBV25-1 | CASSRRDEEKLFF | TGTGCCAGCAGTAGGAGGGACGAAGAAAAACTGTTTTTT
16 | TRBJ2-1 | TRBD2 | NA | TRBV6-5 | CASSLGTSGTNNEQFF | TGTGCCAGCAGTTTAGGGACTAGCGGGACTAACAATGAGCAGTTCTTC
15 | TRBJ2-7 | TRBD2 | once | TRBV19 | CASGIGTSGIYEQYF | TGTGCCAGTGGAATCGGGACTAGCGGGATCTACGAGCAGTACTTC
13 | TRBJ2-7 | TRBD2 | NA | TRBV29-1 | CSVFSGSTDEQYF | TGCAGCGTCTTTAGCGGGAGTACCGACGAGCAGTACTTC
15 | TRBJ1-2 | TRBD1 | NA | TRBV10-3 | CAISDEDRGFYGYTF | TGTGCCATCAGTGACGAGGACAGGGGCTTCTATGGCTACACCTTC
16 | TRBJ2-3 | TRBD2 | NA | TRBV9 | CASSPPWEGGADTQYF | TGTGCCAGCAGCCCCCCATGGGAGGGAGGGGCAGATACGCAGTATTTT
11 | TRBJ1-1 | NA | NA | TRBV25-1 | CASLGNTEAFF | TGTGCCAGCCTGGGGAACACTGAAGCTTTCTTT
12 | TRBJ2-7 | TRBD2 | NA | TRBV11-2 | CASSTGGGEQYF | TGTGCCAGCAGCACGGGGGGGGGCGAGCAGTACTTC
12 | TRBJ2-2 | TRBD2 | NA | TRBV18 | CASLAGAGELFF | TGTGCCAGCCTAGCGGGAGCCGGGGAGCTGTTTTTT
20 | TRBJ2-1 | NA | NA | TRBV10-1 | CASSESLAKARVVCYNEQFF | TGCGCCAGCAGTGAGTCTTTGGCTAAAGCGAGGGTGGTTTGCTACAATGAGCAGTTCTTC
15 | TRBJ1-2 | TRBD1 | NA | TRBV13 | CASSLGGQKLGGYTF | TGTGCCAGCAGCTTAGGGGGACAGAAGTTGGGTGGCTACACCTTC
14 | TRBJ2-7 | NA | NA | TRBV12-5 | CASEPTVSSYEQYF | TGTGCTAGTGAACCGACAGTTTCTTCCTACGAGCAGTACTTC
15 | TRBJ2-6 | NA | NA | TRBV27 | CASSPGHSGANVLTF | TGTGCCAGCAGTCCCGGACACTCTGGGGCCAACGTCCTGACTTTC
16 | TRBJ1-2 | NA | few | TRBV10-1 | CASSGWMYRLTYGYTF | TGCGCCAGCAGCGGGTGGATGTACAGATTGACCTATGGCTACACCTTC
13 | TRBJ2-3 | NA | NA | TRBV28 | CASSLSLGDTQYF | TGTGCCAGCAGTTTATCCTTAGGGGATACGCAGTATTTT
16 | TRBJ1-1 | NA | NA | TRBV28 | CASSLGLWTGEIEAFF | TGTGCCAGCAGTTTAGGTCTGTGGACGGGGGAAATTGAAGCTTTCTTT
17 | TRBJ2-7 | NA | NA | TRBV7-9 | CASSLVVGGPFSYEQYF | TGTGCCAGCAGCTTAGTCGTGGGGGGTCCGTTTTCCTACGAGCAGTACTTC
13 | TRBJ1-1 | NA | NA | TRBV4-3 | CASSQVPNTEAFF | TGCGCCAGCAGCCAAGTACCTAACACTGAAGCTTTCTTT